The 15 T cell receptor beta chains given below trace back to one sample, sequenced in a study of a mutant IDH1 vaccine in newly diagnosed glioma. Assay used: immunoSEQ multiplex PCR; TCRdb lists only in-frame clones, some missing. The sample includes approximately 100,000 clones, roughly 90% of them seen just once. Time point in this sample: baseline, week 1 (first vaccination visit). Treatment denoted: pre-vaccination baseline after standard-of-care therapy. Sequenced material: PBMCs, taken from a glioma patient treated with radiotherapy, temozolomide or both. All receptors derive from a woman between 50 and 59 years old with glioma.

J is TRBJ2-2 and V is TRBV6-4; 9 bases fit TRBD2. The CDR3 spans 16 residues. V lost 6 bases to trimming and J lost 4 bases; unmatched junction nucleotides: 9. CDR1 and CDR2 (germline): MRHNA, SNTAGT. In nucleotides, the CDR3 is TGTGCCAGCAGACATCTGACTAGCGGCTCCACCGGGGAGCTGTTTTTT. As protein: CASRHLTSGSTGELFF.

The chain recombines TRBV10-1 with TRBJ2-2; TRBD1 matches at 7 bases. V lost 6 bases and J lost 0; bases outside the gene matches: 4. From germline, CDR1 is WNHNN and CDR2 SYGVQD (reference sequence). The CDR3 contains 15 residues. DNA for the CDR3: TGCGCCAGCAGCGGGACAGACCCGAACACCGGGGAGCTGTTTTTT. This sequence encodes CASSGTDPNTGELFF.

V and J are TRBV27 and TRBJ2-1, with TRBD2 matching 11 bases. This CDR3 is built from 20 residues. Looked up from germline, CDR1 is MNHEY and CDR2 is SMNVEV (reference sequence). V was clipped by 1 base and J by 0 bases; unmatched bases: 11. The CDR3 here is CASSLLTGLAELSSYNEQFF. In DNA, the CDR3 is TGTGCCAGCAGTTTATTGACGGGACTAGCGGAACTGAGCTCCTACAATGAGCAGTTCTTC.

This clone has just a few counts. This sequence joins TRBV10-2 and TRBJ1-1, with D unresolved. Looked up from germline, CDR1 is WSHSY and CDR2 is SAAADI. CDR3 length: 12 residues. The ends were cut back, 2 bases at V and 4 bases at J, with 5 bases in the middle. CDR3 nucleotide sequence: TGCGCCAGCAGTGAGGCGTTCACTGAAGCTTTCTTT. As protein: CASSEAFTEAFF.

This sequence joins TRBV28 and TRBJ2-5; a possible D gene is TRBD2 (5 bases). The germline CDR1 and CDR2 sequences are MDHEN and SYDVKM. CDR3 length equals 12 residues. The CDR3, as DNA: TGTGCGTCCGGGGAAGACCAAGAGACCCAGTACTTC. Protein sequence: CASGEDQETQYF. Complete variable domain (other parts from reference TRBV28 and TRBJ2-5): DVKVTQSSRYLVKRTGEKVFLECVQDMDHENMFWYRQDPGLGLRLIYFSYDVKMKEKGDIPEGYSVSREKKERFSLILESASTNQTSMYLCASGEDQETQYFGPGTRLLVL.

V is TRBV28 and J is TRBJ2-6; D is possibly TRBD1 (6 bases). Germline lookup yields CDR1 MDHEN and CDR2 SYDVKM. CDR3 length: 18 amino acids. The ends were cut back, 6 bases at V and 1 base at J, with 19 bases in the middle. CDR3 sequence reads: CASRTGPGLLSGANVLTF. CDR3 sequence (DNA): TGTGCCAGCAGGACAGGCCCAGGGCTCCTATCTGGGGCCAACGTCCTGACTTTC.

The rearrangement links TRBV6-4 to TRBJ2-1; D is unresolved. The CDR3 is made up of 13 amino acids. V gave up 0 bases and J gave up 3 bases, with 3 bases separating them. From germline, CDR1 is MRHNA and CDR2 SNTAGT. The CDR3 spells CASSDSDYNEQFF. The CDR3 DNA reads TGTGCCAGCAGTGACTCGGACTACAATGAGCAGTTCTTC.

The rearrangement links TRBV5-1 to TRBJ1-4, with D unclear. CDR3 length equals 14 residues. The ends were cut back, 0 bases at V and 8 bases at J, with 11 bases in the middle. The V gene's germline CDR1 is SGHRS and CDR2 YFSETQ. For the CDR3, the DNA is TGCGCCAGCAGCTTGGTAGGGAATGGGGAAAAACTGTTTTTT. It translates to CASSLVGNGEKLFF.

This chain connects TRBV5-4 to TRBJ2-3; 7 bases agree with TRBD2. The CDR3 runs to 15 residues. Germline V CDR1 and CDR2: SGHNT, YYREEE (reference sequence). J lost 2 bases, V lost 4 bases, and 7 bases had no gene match. The CDR3 coding sequence is TGTGCCAGCAGCCTGGGGAGCGGGATCACAGATACGCAGTATTTT. This encodes CASSLGSGITDTQYF. Together with reference TRBV5-4 and TRBJ2-3, the CDR3 gives the full variable domain: ETGVTQSPTHLIKTRGQQVTLRCSSQSGHNTVSWYQQALGQGPQFIFQYYREEENGRGNFPPRFSGLQFPNYSSELNVNALELDDSALYLCASSLGSGITDTQYFGPGTRLTVL.

This rearrangement joins TRBV7-2 to TRBJ1-1, with D possibly TRBD1 on 5 matching bases. This CDR3 is 13 amino acids long. Germline CDR1 and CDR2: SGHTA and FQGNSA. V lost 4 bases to trimming and J lost 3 bases, with 9 bases between them. CDR3 nucleotide sequence: TGTGCCAGCAGCTCACAGGAGGACACTGAAGCTTTCTTT. Encoded protein: CASSSQEDTEAFF.

This chain connects TRBV18 to TRBJ2-7, with TRBD2 identical over 7 bases. Germline CDR1 is KGHSH and CDR2 is LQKENI. Germline trimming cut 0 bases from V and 0 bases from J; bases unmatched to any gene: 5. The CDR3 extends over 16 amino acids. The CDR3 DNA reads as TGTGCCAGCTCACCACCGACTACGGGGGGCTCCTACGAGCAGTACTTC. As protein: CASSPPTTGGSYEQYF.

J is TRBJ2-2 and V is TRBV6-5; the D is unclear. The CDR3 sequence is 13 residues long. Germline-derived CDR1 and CDR2 are MNHEY and SVGAGI. The CDR3 here is CAYQDPNTGELFF. CDR3 in DNA: TGTGCTTATCAGGACCCGAACACCGGGGAGCTGTTTTTT.

For this clone: A read error may account for a junction end that differs from germline. The CDR3 DNA reads as TGTGCTAGTGGCTTGGGACTAGCGGAAAGAAATGAGCAGTTCTTC. Amino acids: CASGLGLAERNEQFF. The chain combines TRBV12-5 with TRBJ2-1, with 11 bases lining up with TRBD2. Germline V lookup: CDR1 LGHNT, CDR2 FRNRAP. This CDR3 is built from 15 residues. Full variable domain (missing parts from reference TRBV12-5 and TRBJ2-1): DARVTQTPRHKVTEMGQEVTMRCQPILGHNTVFWYRQTMMQGLELLAYFRNRAPLDDSGMPKDRFSAEMPDATLATLKIQPSEPRDSAVYFCASGLGLAERNEQFFGPGTRLTVL.

The chain employs TRBV9 and TRBJ1-3, with D perhaps TRBD1 (5 bases). This CDR3 is 14 amino acids long. Looked up from germline, CDR1 is SGDLS and CDR2 is YYNGEE. The V gene lost 3 bases and the J gene lost 5 bases, with 12 bases spanning the gap. CDR3 protein: CASSAGLARNTIYF. DNA for the CDR3: TGTGCCAGCAGCGCGGGACTCGCGAGAAACACCATATATTTT.

This rearrangement joins TRBV11-2 to TRBJ2-7, with 16 bases fitting TRBD2. With 6 bases clipped from V and 4 bases from J, the junction kept 9 bases outside the gene matches. Germline CDR1 and CDR2: SGHAT and FQNNGV. The CDR3 loop spans 17 amino acids. The CDR3 bases are TGTGCCAGCAGGAACACCGGGACTAGCGGGAGGGGGTACGAGCAGTACTTC. Protein product: CASRNTGTSGRGYEQYF.